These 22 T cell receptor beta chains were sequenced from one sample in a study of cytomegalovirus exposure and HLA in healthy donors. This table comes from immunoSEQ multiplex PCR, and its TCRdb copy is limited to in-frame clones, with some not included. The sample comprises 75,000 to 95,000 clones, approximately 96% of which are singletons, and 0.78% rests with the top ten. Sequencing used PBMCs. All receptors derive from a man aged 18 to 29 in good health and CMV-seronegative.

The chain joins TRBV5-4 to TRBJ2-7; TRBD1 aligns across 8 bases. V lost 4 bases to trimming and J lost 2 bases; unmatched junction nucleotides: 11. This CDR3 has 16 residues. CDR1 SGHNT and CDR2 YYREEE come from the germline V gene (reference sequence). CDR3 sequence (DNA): TGTGCCAGCAGCCTGTCCGGGTGGGGACAGGCCTACGAGCAGTACGTC. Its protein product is CASSLSGWGQAYEQYV.

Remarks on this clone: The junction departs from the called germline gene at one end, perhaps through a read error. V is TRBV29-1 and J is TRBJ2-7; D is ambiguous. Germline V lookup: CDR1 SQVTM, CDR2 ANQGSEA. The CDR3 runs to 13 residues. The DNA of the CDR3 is TGCAGCGTGGAAGACCGCAGTTCCTACGAGCAGTACTTC. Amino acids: CSVEDRSSYEQYF.

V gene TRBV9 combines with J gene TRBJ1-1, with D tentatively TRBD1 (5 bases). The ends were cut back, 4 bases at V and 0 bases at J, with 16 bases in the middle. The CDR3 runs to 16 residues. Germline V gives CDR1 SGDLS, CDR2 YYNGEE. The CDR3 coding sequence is TGTGCCAGCAGCCCCCCGGGGGTAGGGTTGAACACTGAAGCTTTCTTT. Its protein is CASSPPGVGLNTEAFF.

CDR3 sequence: CASSLVGVGYEAFF. The CDR3 nucleotides read TGTGCCAGCAGCTTAGTGGGAGTAGGGTATGAAGCTTTCTTT. The V call is TRBV11-3, the J call TRBJ1-1; no firm D call. This CDR3 comprises 14 residues. Trimming took 1 base from V and 7 from J, leaving 13 bases between them. Looked up from germline, CDR1 is SGHNT and CDR2 is YENEEA.

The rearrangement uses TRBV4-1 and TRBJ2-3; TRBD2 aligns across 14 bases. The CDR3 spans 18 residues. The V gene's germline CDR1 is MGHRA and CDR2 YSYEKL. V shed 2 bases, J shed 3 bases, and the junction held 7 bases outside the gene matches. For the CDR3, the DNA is TGCGCCAGCAGCCAACTACAAGGGACTAGCGGGAGTACAGATACGCAGTATTTT. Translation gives CASSQLQGTSGSTDTQYF.

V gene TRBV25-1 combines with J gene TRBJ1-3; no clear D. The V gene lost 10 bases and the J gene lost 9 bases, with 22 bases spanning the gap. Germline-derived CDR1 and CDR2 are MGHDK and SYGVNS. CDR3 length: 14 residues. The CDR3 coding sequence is TGTGCCACCAGACCCCGACTAGAACTCGGCACCATATATTTT. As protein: CATRPRLELGTIYF.

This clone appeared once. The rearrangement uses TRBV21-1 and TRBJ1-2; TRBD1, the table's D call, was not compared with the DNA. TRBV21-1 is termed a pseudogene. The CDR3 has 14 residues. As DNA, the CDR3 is TGTGCCAGCAGCACGGACAGGGGGGACTATGGCTACACCTTC. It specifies CASSTDRGDYGYTF.

The CDR3 nucleotides read TGCGCCAGCAGCCAGACAGGGGATCAGCCCCAGCATTTT. It codes for CASSQTGDQPQHF. The rearrangement uses TRBV4-1 and TRBJ1-5; TRBD1 matches 8 bases. With V trimmed by 3 bases and J by 5 bases, 0 bases remained unmatched. The V gene's germline CDR1 is MGHRA and CDR2 YSYEKL. This CDR3 comprises 13 residues.

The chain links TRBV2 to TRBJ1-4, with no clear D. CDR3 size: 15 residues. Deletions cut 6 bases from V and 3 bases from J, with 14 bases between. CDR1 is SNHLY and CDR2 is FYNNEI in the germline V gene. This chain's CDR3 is CASSVLQPPNEKLFF. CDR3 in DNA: TGTGCCAGCAGCGTACTACAACCGCCTAATGAAAAACTGTTTTTT.

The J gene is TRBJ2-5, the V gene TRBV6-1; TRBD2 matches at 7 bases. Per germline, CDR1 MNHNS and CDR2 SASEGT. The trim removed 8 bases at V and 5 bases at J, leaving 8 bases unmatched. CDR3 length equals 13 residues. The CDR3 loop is CASSMRGMETQYF. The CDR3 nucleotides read TGTGCCAGCTCAATGCGGGGGATGGAGACCCAGTACTTC.

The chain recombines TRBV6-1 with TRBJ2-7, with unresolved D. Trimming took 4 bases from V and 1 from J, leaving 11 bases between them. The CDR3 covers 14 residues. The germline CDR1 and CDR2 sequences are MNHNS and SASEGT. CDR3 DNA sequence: TGTGCCAGCAGTGGCAGCACAGTGTCCTACGAGCAGTACGTC. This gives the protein CASSGSTVSYEQYV.

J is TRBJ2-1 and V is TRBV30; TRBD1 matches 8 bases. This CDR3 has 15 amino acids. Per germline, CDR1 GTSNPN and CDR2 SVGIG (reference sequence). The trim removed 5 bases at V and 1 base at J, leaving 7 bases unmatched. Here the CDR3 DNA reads TGTGCCTGGGATAAAGACAGGGGTTCCTACAATGAGCAGTTCTTC. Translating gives CAWDKDRGSYNEQFF.

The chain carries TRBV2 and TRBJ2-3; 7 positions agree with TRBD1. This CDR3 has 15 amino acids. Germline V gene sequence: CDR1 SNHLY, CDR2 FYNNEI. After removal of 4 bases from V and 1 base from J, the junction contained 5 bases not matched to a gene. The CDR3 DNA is TGTGCCAGCAGTGCAGGCCAGGGGGGCACAGATACGCAGTATTTT. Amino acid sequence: CASSAGQGGTDTQYF.

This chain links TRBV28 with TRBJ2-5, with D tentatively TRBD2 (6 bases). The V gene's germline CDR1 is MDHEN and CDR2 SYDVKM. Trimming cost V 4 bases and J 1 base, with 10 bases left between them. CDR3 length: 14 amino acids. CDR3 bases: TGTGCCAGCAGTTCCCCCGGGAGCCAAGAGACCCAGTACTTC. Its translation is CASSSPGSQETQYF.

The CDR3: CASLPGLQETQYF. DNA for the CDR3: TGTGCCAGTCTCCCGGGACTACAAGAGACCCAGTACTTC. V gene TRBV28 combines with J gene TRBJ2-5; 7 nucleotides agree with TRBD2. Trimming cost V 9 bases and J 2 bases; bases outside gene matches: 6. This CDR3 contains 13 residues. The germline gives CDR1 MDHEN, CDR2 SYDVKM.

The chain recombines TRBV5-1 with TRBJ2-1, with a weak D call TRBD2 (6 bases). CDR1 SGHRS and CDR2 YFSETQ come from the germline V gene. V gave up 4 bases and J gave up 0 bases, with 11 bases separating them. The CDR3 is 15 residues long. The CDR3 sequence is CASSNSGSSYNEQFF. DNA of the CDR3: TGCGCCAGCAGCAATAGCGGTAGCTCCTACAATGAGCAGTTCTTC.

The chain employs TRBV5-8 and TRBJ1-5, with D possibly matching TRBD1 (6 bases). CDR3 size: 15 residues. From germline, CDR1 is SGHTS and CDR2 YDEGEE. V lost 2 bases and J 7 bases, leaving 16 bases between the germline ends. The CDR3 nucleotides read TGTGCCAGCAGCTTATACAGGGAAAACGGGCAGCCCCAGCATTTT. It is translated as CASSLYRENGQPQHF.

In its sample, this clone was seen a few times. The CDR3: CASTGSGYTF. Written as DNA, the CDR3 is TGTGCCAGCACAGGGTCTGGCTACACCTTC. The gene calls are TRBV9 and TRBJ1-2; possible D gene TRBD1, 5 bases. Trimming took 6 bases from V and 7 from J, leaving 7 bases between them. Germline CDR1 is SGDLS and CDR2 is YYNGEE. CDR3 length equals 10 residues.

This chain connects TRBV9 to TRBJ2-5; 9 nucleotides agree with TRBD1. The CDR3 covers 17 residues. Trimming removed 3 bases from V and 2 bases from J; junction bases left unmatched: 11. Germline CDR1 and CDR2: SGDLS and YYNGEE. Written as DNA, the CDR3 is TGTGCCAGCAGCGCCTATTCGACAGGGGGGCTGCAAGAGACCCAGTACTTC. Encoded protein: CASSAYSTGGLQETQYF.

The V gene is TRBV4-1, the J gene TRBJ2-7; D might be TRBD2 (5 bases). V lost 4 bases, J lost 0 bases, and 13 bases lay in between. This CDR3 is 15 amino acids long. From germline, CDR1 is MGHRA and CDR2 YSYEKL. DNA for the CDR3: TGCGCCAGCAGCCTCGGTTTAGGGAGCTCCTACGAGCAGTACTTC. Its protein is CASSLGLGSSYEQYF.

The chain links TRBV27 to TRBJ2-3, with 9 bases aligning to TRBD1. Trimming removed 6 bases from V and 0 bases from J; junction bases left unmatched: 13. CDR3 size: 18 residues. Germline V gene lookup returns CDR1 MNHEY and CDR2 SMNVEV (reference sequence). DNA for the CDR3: TGTGCCAGCAGCCGACAGGGGGTCCCCACATTGAGCACAGATACGCAGTATTTT. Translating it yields CASSRQGVPTLSTDTQYF.

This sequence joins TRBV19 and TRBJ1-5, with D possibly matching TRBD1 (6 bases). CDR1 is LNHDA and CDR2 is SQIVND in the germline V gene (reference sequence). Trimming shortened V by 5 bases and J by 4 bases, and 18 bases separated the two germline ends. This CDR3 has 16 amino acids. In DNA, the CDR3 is TGTGCCAGTAGTCGCGTTTCGACGGGGACAAATCAGCCCCAGCATTTT. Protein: CASSRVSTGTNQPQHF.